This T cell receptor beta chain comes out of a study of cytotoxic CD8 clonotypes in ibrutinib-treated CLL. Some clones are missing from TCRdb's copy, which holds only in-frame ones; the method was immunoSEQ multiplex PCR. The sample shows 160,000 or so clones, approximately 77% of them seen only once. The germline gives CDR1 SGHDT, CDR2 YYEEEE. Trimming took 5 bases from V and 1 from J, leaving 12 bases between them. This CDR3 contains 14 residues. The rearrangement uses TRBV5-6 and TRBJ1-1, with D perhaps matching TRBD1 (5 bases). This specimen consisted of PBMCs, obtained after 12 months of ibrutinib treatment. The source of this sequence is a human donor with chronic lymphocytic leukemia. The CDR3 DNA reads TGTGCCAGCAGGACCGGGACGGCGAACACTGAAGCTTTCTTT. Translating it yields CASRTGTANTEAFF. The whole variable domain, remainder taken from reference TRBV5-6 and TRBJ1-1, is DAGVTQSPTHLIKTRGQQVTLRCSPKSGHDTVSWYQQALGQGPQFIFQYYEEEERQRGNFPDRFSGHQFPNYSSELNVNALLLGDSALYLCASRTGTANTEAFFGQGTRLTVV.